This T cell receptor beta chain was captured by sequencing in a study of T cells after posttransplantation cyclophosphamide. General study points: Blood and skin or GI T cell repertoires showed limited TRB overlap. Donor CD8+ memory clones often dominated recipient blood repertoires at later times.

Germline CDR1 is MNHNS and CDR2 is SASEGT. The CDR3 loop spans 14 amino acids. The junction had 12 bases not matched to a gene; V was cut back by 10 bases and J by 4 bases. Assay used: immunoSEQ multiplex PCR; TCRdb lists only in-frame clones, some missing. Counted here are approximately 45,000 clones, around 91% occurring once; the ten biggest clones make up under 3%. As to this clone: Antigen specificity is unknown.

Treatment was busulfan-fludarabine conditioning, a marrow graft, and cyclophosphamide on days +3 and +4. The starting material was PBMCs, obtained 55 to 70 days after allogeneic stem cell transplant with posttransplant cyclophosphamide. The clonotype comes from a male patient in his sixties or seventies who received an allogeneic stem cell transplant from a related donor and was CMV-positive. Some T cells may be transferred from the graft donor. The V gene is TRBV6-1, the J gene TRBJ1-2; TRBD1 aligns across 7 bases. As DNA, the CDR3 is TGTGCCACCACTCCCGCAGGGGGAGCCTATGGCTACACCTTC. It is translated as CATTPAGGAYGYTF.